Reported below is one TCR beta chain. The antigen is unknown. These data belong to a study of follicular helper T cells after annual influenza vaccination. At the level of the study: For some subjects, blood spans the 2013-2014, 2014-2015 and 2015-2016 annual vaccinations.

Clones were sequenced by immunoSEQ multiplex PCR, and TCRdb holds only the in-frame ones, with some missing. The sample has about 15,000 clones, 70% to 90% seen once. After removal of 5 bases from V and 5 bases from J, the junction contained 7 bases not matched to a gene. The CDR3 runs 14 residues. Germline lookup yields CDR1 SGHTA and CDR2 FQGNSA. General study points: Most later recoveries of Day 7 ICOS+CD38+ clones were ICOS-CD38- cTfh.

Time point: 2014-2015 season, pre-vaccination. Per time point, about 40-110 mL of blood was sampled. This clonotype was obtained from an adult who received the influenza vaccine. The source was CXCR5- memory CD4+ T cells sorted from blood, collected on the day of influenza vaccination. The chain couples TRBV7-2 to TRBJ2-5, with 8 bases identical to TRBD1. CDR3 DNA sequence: TGTGCCAGCAGCCCCTGGACAGGGTGGGAGACCCAGTACTTC. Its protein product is CASSPWTGWETQYF.